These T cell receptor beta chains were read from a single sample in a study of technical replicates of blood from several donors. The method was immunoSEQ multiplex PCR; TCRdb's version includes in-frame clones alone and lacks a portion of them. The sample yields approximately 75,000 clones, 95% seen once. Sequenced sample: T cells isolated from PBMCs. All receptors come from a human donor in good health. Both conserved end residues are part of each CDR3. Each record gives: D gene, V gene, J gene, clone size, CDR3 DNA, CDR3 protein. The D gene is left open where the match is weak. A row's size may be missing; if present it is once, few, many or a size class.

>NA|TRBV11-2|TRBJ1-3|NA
TGTGCCAGCAGCACGGCGGGGTTCGCTGGAAACACCATATATTTT
CASSTAGFAGNTIYF
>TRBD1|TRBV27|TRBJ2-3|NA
TGTGCCAGCAGTCCGGGACAGGGGAAGACTCGGCCGTGGGATACGCAGTATTTT
CASSPGQGKTRPWDTQYF
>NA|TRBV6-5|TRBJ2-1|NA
TGTGCCAGCAGTTACTCAGTTAAGCCCAATGAGCAGTTCTTC
CASSYSVKPNEQFF
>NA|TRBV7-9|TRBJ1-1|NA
TGTGCCAGCAGCGCCGGGGTTGAAGCTTTCTTT
CASSAGVEAFF
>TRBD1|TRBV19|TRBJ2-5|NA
TGTGCCAGTTCCCCCGACAGGGGGCGGGAGACCCAGTACTTC
CASSPDRGRETQYF
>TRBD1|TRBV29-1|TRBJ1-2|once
TGCAGCGTTTCCGGGACAGGGTATGGCTACACCTTC
CSVSGTGYGYTF
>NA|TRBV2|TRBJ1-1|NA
TGTGCCAGCAGTGAACAGTGGAACACTGAAGCTTTCTTT
CASSEQWNTEAFF
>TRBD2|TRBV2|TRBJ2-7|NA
TGTGCCAGCAGTGCGGCTAGCGGCTACGAGCAGTACTTC
CASSAASGYEQYF
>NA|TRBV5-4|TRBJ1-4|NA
TGTGCCAGCAGCTTAAACAAAGCGAATGAAAAACTGTTTTTT
CASSLNKANEKLFF
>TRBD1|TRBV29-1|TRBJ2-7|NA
TGCAGCGTCACAGGGGGAGTTACCTACGAGCAGTACTTC
CSVTGGVTYEQYF
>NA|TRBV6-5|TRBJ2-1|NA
TGTGCCAGCGGGACTGGGGGCTACAATGAGCAGTTCTTC
CASGTGGYNEQFF
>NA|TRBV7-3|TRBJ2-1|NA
TGTGCCAGCAGCTTAGTGGAGGGCTACAATGAGCAGTTCTTC
CASSLVEGYNEQFF
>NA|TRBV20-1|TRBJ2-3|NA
TGCAGTGCTAGAATAACAGATACGCAGTATTTT
CSARITDTQYF
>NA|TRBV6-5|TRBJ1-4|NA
TGTGCCAGCAGTTGGGGGGCAACTAATGAAAAACTGTTTTTT
CASSWGATNEKLFF
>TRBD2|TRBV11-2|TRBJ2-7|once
TGTGCCAGCAGCCCGGGACTAGCCACCGAGCAGTACTTC
CASSPGLATEQYF
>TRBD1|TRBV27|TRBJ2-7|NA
TGTGCCAGCAGTTTATCGCACAGGGGCTACGAGCAGTACTTC
CASSLSHRGYEQYF
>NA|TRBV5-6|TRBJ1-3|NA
TGTGCCAGCAGCCTGTCAGGGGCCGGAAACACCATATATTTT
CASSLSGAGNTIYF
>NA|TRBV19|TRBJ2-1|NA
TGTGCCAGTACGGACAGTCCGAACAATGAGCAGTTCTTC
CASTDSPNNEQFF
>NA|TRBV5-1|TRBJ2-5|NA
TGCGCCAGCAGCTTGTCGGGAGGGGGCGAGACCCAGTACTTC
CASSLSGGGETQYF
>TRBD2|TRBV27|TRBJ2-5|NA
TGTGCCAGCAGTTCTTTAGCGGGGGGAGAGACCCAGTACTTC
CASSSLAGGETQYF
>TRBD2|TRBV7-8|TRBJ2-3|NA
TGTGCCAGCAGCTCACTAGCGGTCTCTAGCACAGATACGCAGTATTTT
CASSSLAVSSTDTQYF
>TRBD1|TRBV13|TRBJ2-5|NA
TGTGCCAGCAGGACAGGGGTCAGGGGAGAGACCCAGTACTTC
CASRTGVRGETQYF
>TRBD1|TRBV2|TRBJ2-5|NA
TGTGCCAGCACCTTGGACAGGCTCCAAGAGACCCAGTACTTC
CASTLDRLQETQYF
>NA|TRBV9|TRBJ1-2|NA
TGTGCCAGCAGCTTTTACACCTATGGCTACACCTTC
CASSFYTYGYTF
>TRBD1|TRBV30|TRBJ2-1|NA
TGTGCCTGGGGGACAGGGTACCACAATGAGCAGTTCTTC
CAWGTGYHNEQFF
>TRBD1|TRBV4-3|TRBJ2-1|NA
TGCGCCAGCAGCCAAGAAGTGGGACAGGGGTCCTCCCGCGGACGCAATGAGCAGTTCTTC
CASSQEVGQGSSRGRNEQFF
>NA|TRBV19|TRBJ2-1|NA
TGTGCCAGTAGTTTGGGGCCTTCCCCCTACAATGAGCAGTTCTTC
CASSLGPSPYNEQFF
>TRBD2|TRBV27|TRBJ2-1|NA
TGTGCCAGCAGTCTAAGACTAGCGGGAGTCCCCTACAATGAGCAGTTCTTC
CASSLRLAGVPYNEQFF
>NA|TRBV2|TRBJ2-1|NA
TGTGCCAGCAGTAAGTTTGAGGAGAGCTACTACAATGAGCAGTTCTTC
CASSKFEESYYNEQFF
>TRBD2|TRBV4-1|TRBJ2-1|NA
TGCGCCAGCAGCCAGACTAGCGGGAGGATCAATGAGCAGTTCTTC
CASSQTSGRINEQFF
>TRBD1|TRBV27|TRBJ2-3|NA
TGTGCCAGCAGTCAGGGGACAGGACGGGGCACAGATACGCAGTATTTT
CASSQGTGRGTDTQYF
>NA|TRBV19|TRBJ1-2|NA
TGTGCCAGTAGTATAGGTTCTTTTACTAAGTATGGCTACACCTTC
CASSIGSFTKYGYTF
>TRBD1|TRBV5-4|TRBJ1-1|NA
TGTGCCAGCAGCTTTACAGGGGGCGTCGGGGCTTTCTTT
CASSFTGGVGAFF
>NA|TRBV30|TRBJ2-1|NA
TGTGCCTGGAGTTTAGCGGCCCAGTACAATGAGCAGTTCTTC
CAWSLAAQYNEQFF
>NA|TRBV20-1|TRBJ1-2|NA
TGCAGTGCTGCCAGGGAAGATGGCTACACCTTC
CSAAREDGYTF
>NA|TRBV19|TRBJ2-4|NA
TGTGCCAGTAGTCTCCAGGTTCTCCTTGATCTAGCCAAAAACATTCAGTACTTC
CASSLQVLLDLAKNIQYF
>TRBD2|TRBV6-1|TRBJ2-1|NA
TGTGCCAACCCTAGCGGGAGTCTTTACAATGAGCAGTTCTTC
CANPSGSLYNEQFF
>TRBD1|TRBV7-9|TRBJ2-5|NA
TGTGCCAGCAGCTGGGGACAGGGATGGGTAGAGACCCAGTACTTC
CASSWGQGWVETQYF
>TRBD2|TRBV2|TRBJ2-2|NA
TGTGCCAGCAGGATACTAGCGGGGCCCCGAGGCGGGGAGCTGTTTTTT
CASRILAGPRGGELFF
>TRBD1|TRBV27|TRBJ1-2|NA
TGTGCCAGCAGCCCATTGGACAGGGGGCACGGCTACACCTTC
CASSPLDRGHGYTF
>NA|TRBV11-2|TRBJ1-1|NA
TGTGCCAGCAGCTTACAGGGATGGACTGAAGCTTTCTTT
CASSLQGWTEAFF
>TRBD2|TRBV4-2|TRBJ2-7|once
TGTGCCAGCAGCCAAGATTTCGTAGCGGGAGGCCCCTTTTACGAGCAGTACTTC
CASSQDFVAGGPFYEQYF
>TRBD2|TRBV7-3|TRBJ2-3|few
TGTGCCAGCAGCTTGTATGGACTAGAGACAGATACGCAGTATTTT
CASSLYGLETDTQYF
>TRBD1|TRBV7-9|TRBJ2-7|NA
TGTGCCAGCAGCCCCGAATGGACAGGGTCTAACGAGCAGTACTTC
CASSPEWTGSNEQYF
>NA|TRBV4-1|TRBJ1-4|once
TGCGCCAGCAGCCAAGAAGGCGGTATTTTCCGAACAACTAATGAAAAACTGTTTTTT
CASSQEGGIFRTTNEKLFF
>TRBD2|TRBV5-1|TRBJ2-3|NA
TGCGCCAGCTGCGGGGGAGGCTGGGATTACGGCACAGATACGCAGTATTTT
CASCGGGWDYGTDTQYF
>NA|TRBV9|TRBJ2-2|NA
TGTGCCAGCAGCGTAGATTATGGACAAGTCACCGGGGAGCTGTTTTTT
CASSVDYGQVTGELFF
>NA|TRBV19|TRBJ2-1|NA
TGTGCCAGTAGTATAAGACGGGAGTTCGATGAGCAGTTCTTC
CASSIRREFDEQFF
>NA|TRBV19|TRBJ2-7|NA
TGTGCCAGTAGTTTCAGGGGTCTGTACGAGCAGTACTTC
CASSFRGLYEQYF